This is a list of T cell receptor beta chains from one sample in a study of breast tumors, draining lymph nodes, adjacent tissues. TCRdb passed the multiplex PCR reads through MiXCR, listing each CDR3 protein once. The table lists 150,000 to 200,000 distinct CDR3 sequences, roughly 30% of them singletons. The specimen sequenced was axillary lymph node tissue. These receptors came from a female donor with breast cancer. Some clones in this sample may be carry-over from other donors' samples. CDR3s include the opening cysteine and the closing phenylalanine or tryptophan. D genes are given only for firm matches. Clone size is not always given. Where it is, it says once, few, many or a class for expanded clones.

D	size	J	V	length	CDR3	DNA
.	many	TRBJ1-5	TRBV19	13	CASSIGVEQPQHF	TGTGCCAGTAGTATTGGGGTGGAGCAGCCCCAGCATTTT
.	many	TRBJ1-1	TRBV2	15	CASRPGRGASTEAFF	TGTGCCAGCAGGCCAGGTCGTGGGGCTTCCACTGAAGCTTTCTTT
.	.	TRBJ1-5	TRBV11-2	15	CASSSTGHSNQPQHF	TGTGCCAGCAGCTCCACAGGACATAGCAATCAGCCCCAGCATTTT
.	few	TRBJ1-2	TRBV6-5	11	CASSSIGGYTF	TGTGCCAGCAGTTCCATCGGTGGCTACACCTTC
TRBD2	many	TRBJ2-1	TRBV5-1	15	CASTRLAGGGDEQFF	TGCGCCAGCACCCGACTAGCGGGAGGGGGGGATGAGCAGTTCTTC
TRBD2	many	TRBJ2-7	TRBV5-1	15	CASSNLAGGYYEQYF	TGCGCCAGCAGCAACTTAGCGGGGGGGTACTACGAGCAGTACTTC
TRBD1	many	TRBJ1-2	TRBV4-1	17	CASSPIRTGATDYGYTF	TGCGCCAGCAGCCCCATACGAACAGGGGCGACGGATTATGGCTACACCTTC
.	.	TRBJ1-3	TRBV3-1	15	CASSQAGGAGNTIYF	TGTGCCAGCAGCCAAGCAGGTGGGGCTGGAAACACCATATATTTT
TRBD2	many	TRBJ2-3	TRBV4-1	17	CASSQESAGGGLDTQYF	TGCGCCAGCAGCCAAGAATCCGCGGGAGGGGGGTTAGATACGCAGTATTTT
.	many	TRBJ2-7	TRBV30	13	CAWSVGGRYEQYF	TGTGCCTGGAGTGTCGGTGGGCGGTACGAGCAGTACTTC
.	few	TRBJ2-2	TRBV9	12	CVSSVLAGELFF	TGTGTCAGCAGCGTATTAGCCGGGGAGCTGTTTTTT
TRBD1	few	TRBJ2-7	TRBV3-1	17	CASSQDPRGAGGYEQYF	TGTGCCAGCAGCCAAGATCCCAGGGGAGCAGGGGGCTACGAGCAGTACTTC
.	many	TRBJ1-4	TRBV12-3/TRBV12-4	14	CASSSGPSNEKLFF	TGTGCCAGCAGTTCGGGACCGAGTAATGAAAAACTGTTTTTT
.	many	TRBJ1-3	TRBV6-2/TRBV6-3	11	CASTGGNTIYF	TGTGCCAGCACCGGGGGAAACACCATATATTTT
.	many	TRBJ2-5	TRBV5-1	13	CASSGGGGETQYF	TGCGCCAGCAGCGGAGGGGGAGGAGAGACCCAGTACTTC
TRBD1	few	TRBJ2-2	TRBV7-9	16	CASSFRDRGVTGELSF	TGTGCCAGCAGCTTCCGGGACAGGGGGGTCACCGGGGAGCTGTCTTTT
.	once	TRBJ2-7	TRBV6-2/TRBV6-3	16	CASSHSKSQGNYEQYF	TGTGCCAGCAGTCACTCGAAATCTCAGGGAAACTACGAGCAGTACTTC
TRBD1	.	TRBJ2-1	TRBV7-6	20	CASSPCTGSGQGGLQAEQSF	TGTGCCAGCAGCCCATGTACGGGGAGCGGACAGGGCGGTCTTCAGGCTGAGCAGTCCTTC
TRBD2	many	TRBJ2-1	TRBV10-1	16	CASSRRRTSRYHEQFF	TGCGCCAGCTCCCGGAGGAGGACTAGCCGTTACCATGAGCAGTTCTTC
TRBD2	many	TRBJ2-1	TRBV30	14	CAAPQAGGNNEQFF	TGTGCCGCACCGCAGGCGGGGGGGAACAATGAGCAGTTCTTC
.	.	TRBJ1-6	TRBV20-1	13	CSASGWAGSPLHF	TGCAGTGCTAGTGGCTGGGCGGGTTCACCCCTCCACTTT
.	many	TRBJ2-3	TRBV19	12	CASSTHRDTQYF	TGTGCCAGTAGTACCCACCGGGATACGCAGTATTTT
.	many	TRBJ1-5	TRBV7-2	14	CASSLFRVDQPQHF	TGTGCCAGCAGCTTATTCCGGGTAGACCAGCCCCAGCATTTT
TRBD1	many	TRBJ2-3	TRBV5-5	15	CASSQGQGSTDTQYF	TGTGCCAGCAGCCAAGGACAGGGGAGCACAGATACGCAGTATTTT
.	few	TRBJ1-5	TRBV6-5	14	CASSYSSGSQPQHF	TGTGCCAGCAGTTACTCTTCAGGGTCTCAGCCCCAGCATTTT
TRBD1	many	TRBJ1-3	TRBV4-2	18	CASSPGVGTVSSGNTIYF	TGTGCCAGCAGCCCCGGGGTGGGGACAGTGAGCTCTGGAAACACCATATATTTT
TRBD1	once	TRBJ2-5	TRBV7-2	15	CASSLGGQARETQYF	TGTGCCAGCAGCTTAGGAGGACAGGCTAGGGAGACCCAGTACTTC
.	many	TRBJ2-7	TRBV20-1	14	CSATTGTLGNEQYF	TGCAGTGCCACAACCGGGACCCTTGGGAACGAGCAGTACTTC
.	.	TRBJ1-6	TRBV11-2	21	CASSQQYTEAFFGHRNSPLHF	.
.	many	TRBJ2-1	TRBV29-1	12	CSVRGGYSEQFF	TGCAGCGTTAGGGGGGGATACAGTGAGCAGTTCTTC
TRBD1	many	TRBJ1-6	TRBV12-3/TRBV12-4	15	CASSHATGGNSPLHF	TGTGCCAGCAGTCACGCGACAGGGGGTAATTCACCCCTCCACTTT
.	many	TRBJ2-1	TRBV4-1	15	CASSQGLRGYNEQFF	TGCGCCAGCAGCCAAGGGCTAAGGGGTTACAATGAGCAGTTCTTC
.	few	TRBJ1-2	TRBV28	13	CASSPIAGEGYTF	TGTGCCAGCAGTCCCATTGCAGGAGAGGGCTACACCTTC
TRBD2	many	TRBJ2-2	TRBV19	18	CASSLGLAGRLNTGELFF	TGTGCCAGTAGTTTGGGACTAGCAGGAAGATTGAACACCGGGGAGCTGTTTTTT
.	many	TRBJ2-5	TRBV12-3/TRBV12-4	15	CASALRQGNPETQYF	TGTGCCAGCGCATTACGCCAGGGTAACCCAGAGACCCAGTACTTC
.	.	TRBJ1-5	TRBV7-2	17	CASSLEASGRAFEPQHF	TGTGCCAGCAGCTTAGAGGCTAGCGGGAGGGCCTTTGAGCCCCAGCATTTT
.	.	TRBJ2-4	TRBV20-1	13	CSASRDGKNIQYF	TGCAGTGCTAGCAGGGACGGAAAAAACATTCAGTACTTC
TRBD2	many	TRBJ2-1	TRBV20-1	15	CSARIQRDRYNEQFF	TGCAGTGCTAGAATTCAGCGGGATAGGTACAATGAGCAGTTCTTC
TRBD1	.	TRBJ2-6	TRBV5-1	18	CASSLARGHGSGANVLTF	TGCGCCAGCAGCTTGGCGAGGGGGCACGGCTCTGGGGCCAACGTCCTGACTTTC
TRBD1	many	TRBJ2-7	TRBV10-3	14	CAISPGQGVHEQYF	TGTGCCATCAGCCCGGGACAGGGGGTTCACGAGCAGTACTTC
TRBD2	many	TRBJ2-7	TRBV7-2	15	CASSLVAGGSYEQYF	TGTGCCAGCAGCTTAGTAGCGGGGGGATCCTACGAGCAGTACTTC
.	.	TRBJ2-3	TRBV10-2	17	CASRTNLDFTSTDPQYF	TGCGCCAGCAGGACCAACCTGGACTTCACTAGCACAGATCCGCAGTATTTT
.	many	TRBJ2-1	TRBV29-1	12	CTCWSGAGEQFF	TGCACCTGTTGGAGTGGGGCCGGCGAGCAGTTCTTC
.	few	TRBJ2-3	TRBV9	16	CASSVGGGAGTDTQYF	TGTGCCAGCAGCGTAGGAGGGGGGGCGGGCACAGATACGCAGTATTTT
TRBD1	many	TRBJ2-2	TRBV10-2	17	CASSERPPGQGAGELFF	TGCGCCAGCAGTGAGAGGCCCCCCGGACAGGGGGCCGGGGAGCTGTTTTTT
TRBD2	.	TRBJ2-3	TRBV5-6	14	CASRTSGATDTQYF	TGTGCCAGCAGGACTAGCGGGGCTACGGATACGCAGTATTTT
TRBD2	many	TRBJ2-5	TRBV2	15	CASIGLGVVQETQYF	TGTGCCAGTATAGGACTAGGGGTGGTCCAAGAGACCCAGTACTTC
.	many	TRBJ2-7	TRBV29-1	14	CSVESGGSSYEQYF	TGCAGCGTTGAGTCAGGGGGGAGCTCCTACGAGCAGTACTTC
.	few	TRBJ2-3	TRBV6-6	16	CASSPQPGLGPDTQYF	TGTGCCAGCAGTCCGCAACCGGGACTGGGGCCCGATACGCAGTATTTT
TRBD1	many	TRBJ2-5	TRBV12-3/TRBV12-4	13	CASSPTGLETQYF	TGTGCCAGCAGTCCGACAGGGCTGGAGACCCAGTACTTC
TRBD1	many	TRBJ2-3	TRBV12-3/TRBV12-4	15	CASKNHGQGADTQYF	TGTGCCAGTAAAAATCACGGACAGGGTGCAGATACGCAGTATTTT
.	many	TRBJ1-5	TRBV18	17	CASSPPSNLGVGQPQHF	TGTGCCAGCTCACCACCGAGTAATTTAGGGGTAGGTCAGCCCCAGCATTTT
.	many	TRBJ2-2	TRBV24-1	15	CATSDLGGVTGELFF	TGTGCCACCAGTGATTTGGGCGGGGTCACCGGGGAGCTGTTTTTT
TRBD1	.	TRBJ1-1	TRBV24-1	13	CATSDTGGTEAFF	TGTGCCACCAGTGACACAGGGGGCACTGAAGCTTTCTTT